This T cell receptor (beta chain) was captured by sequencing in a study of PD-1 blockade in classical Hodgkin lymphoma. Regarding time point: cycle 4 day 1 (C4D1), after about 6 weeks of nivolumab. No patient escaped relapse after autologous stem cell transplantation, and brentuximab vedotin exposure varied. Profiled with immunoSEQ multiplex PCR; TCRdb holds only in-frame clones, not every one. This table holds fewer than 30,000 clones, around three quarters found once. Germline V gives CDR1 MDHEN, CDR2 SYDVKM. This CDR3 spans 17 amino acids. J gave up 0 bases and V 3 bases, and 5 bases lay outside the gene matches.

J is TRBJ1-3 and V is TRBV28; 10 nucleotides match TRBD1. Specimen: peripheral blood mononuclear cells (PBMCs), collected before the fourth cycle of nivolumab. This receptor was identified in a human donor with classical Hodgkin lymphoma. For the CDR3, the DNA is TGTGCCAGCAGTTTCGGGACAGGGGCTTTCTCTGGAAACACCATATATTTT. Encoded protein: CASSFGTGAFSGNTIYF.